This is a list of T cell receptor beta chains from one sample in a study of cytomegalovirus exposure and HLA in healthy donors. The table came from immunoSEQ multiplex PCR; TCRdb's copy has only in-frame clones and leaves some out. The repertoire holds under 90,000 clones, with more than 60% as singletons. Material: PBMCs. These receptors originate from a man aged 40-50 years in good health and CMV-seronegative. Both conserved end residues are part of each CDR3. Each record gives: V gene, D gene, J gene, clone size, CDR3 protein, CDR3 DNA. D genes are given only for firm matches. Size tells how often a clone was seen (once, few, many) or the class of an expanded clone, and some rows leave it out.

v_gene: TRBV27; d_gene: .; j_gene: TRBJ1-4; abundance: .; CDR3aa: CASSFSATNEKLFF; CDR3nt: TGTGCCAGCAGTTTTAGTGCAACTAATGAAAAACTGTTTTTT
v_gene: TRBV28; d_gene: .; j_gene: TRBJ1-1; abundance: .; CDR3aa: CASSFGGGTEAFF; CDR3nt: TGTGCCAGCAGTTTTGGGGGAGGAACTGAAGCTTTCTTT
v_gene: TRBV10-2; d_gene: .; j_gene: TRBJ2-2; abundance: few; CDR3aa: CASTDRNTGELFF; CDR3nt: TGCGCCAGCACGGACAGGAACACCGGGGAGCTGTTTTTT
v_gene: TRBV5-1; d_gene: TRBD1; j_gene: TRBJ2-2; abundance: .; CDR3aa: CASSSQGAKAGELFF; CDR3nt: TGCGCCAGCAGCTCACAGGGGGCCAAGGCCGGGGAGCTGTTTTTT
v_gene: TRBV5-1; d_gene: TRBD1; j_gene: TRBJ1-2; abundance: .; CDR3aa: CASSLTGQGESHGYTF; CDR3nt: TGCGCCAGCAGCTTGACCGGACAGGGGGAAAGTCATGGCTACACCTTC
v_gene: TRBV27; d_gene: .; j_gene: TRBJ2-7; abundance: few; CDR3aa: CASSSDRSNYEQYF; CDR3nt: TGTGCCAGCAGTTCCGACAGGTCTAACTACGAGCAGTACTTC
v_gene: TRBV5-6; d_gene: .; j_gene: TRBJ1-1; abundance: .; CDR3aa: CASSRWNTEAFF; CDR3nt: TGTGCCAGCAGCCGGTGGAACACTGAAGCTTTCTTT
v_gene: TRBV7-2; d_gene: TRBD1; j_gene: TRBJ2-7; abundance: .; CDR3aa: CATRQGTYEQYF; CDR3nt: TGTGCCACCAGACAGGGGACCTACGAGCAGTACTTC
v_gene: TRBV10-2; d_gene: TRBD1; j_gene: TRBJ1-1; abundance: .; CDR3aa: CASSRSRTGLSEAFF; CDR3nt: TGCGCCAGCAGTCGTTCCCGGACAGGGCTAAGTGAAGCTTTCTTT
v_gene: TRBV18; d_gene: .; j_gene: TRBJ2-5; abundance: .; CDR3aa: CASSPGTGETQYF; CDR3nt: TGTGCCAGCTCACCGGGCACAGGGGAGACCCAGTACTTC
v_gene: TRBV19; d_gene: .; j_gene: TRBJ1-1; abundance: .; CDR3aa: CASSWDSLNTEAFF; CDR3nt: TGTGCCAGTAGTTGGGACTCCTTGAACACTGAAGCTTTCTTT
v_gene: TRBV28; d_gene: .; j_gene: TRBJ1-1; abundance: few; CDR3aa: CASSTNTEAFF; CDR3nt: TGTGCCAGCAGTACTAACACTGAAGCTTTCTTT
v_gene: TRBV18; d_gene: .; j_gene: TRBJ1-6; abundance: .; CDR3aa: CASSSGTGPSNSPLHF; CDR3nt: TGTGCCAGCTCATCGGGAACCGGGCCTTCTAATTCACCCCTCCACTTT
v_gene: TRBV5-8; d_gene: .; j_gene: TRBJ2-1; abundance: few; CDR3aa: CASSFTYSYNEQFF; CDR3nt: TGTGCCAGCAGCTTTACTTATTCCTACAATGAGCAGTTCTTC
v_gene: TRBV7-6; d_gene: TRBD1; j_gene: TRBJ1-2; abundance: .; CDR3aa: CASSKGQGNYGYTF; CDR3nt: TGTGCCAGCAGTAAGGGACAGGGGAACTATGGCTACACCTTC
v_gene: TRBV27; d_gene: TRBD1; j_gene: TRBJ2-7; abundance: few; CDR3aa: CASSLGYRTGGLYEQYF; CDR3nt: TGTGCCAGCAGTTTAGGGTACAGGACAGGGGGCCTTTACGAGCAGTACTTC
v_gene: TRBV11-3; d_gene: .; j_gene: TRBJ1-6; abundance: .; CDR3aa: CASSLNPSQWPYNSPLHF; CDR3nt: TGTGCCAGCAGCTTGAATCCATCTCAATGGCCCTATAATTCACCCCTCCACTTT
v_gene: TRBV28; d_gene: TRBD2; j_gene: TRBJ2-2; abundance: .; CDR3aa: CASTIIAGGPRGTGELFF; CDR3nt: TGTGCCAGCACCATAATAGCGGGAGGTCCCCGGGGCACCGGGGAGCTGTTTTTT
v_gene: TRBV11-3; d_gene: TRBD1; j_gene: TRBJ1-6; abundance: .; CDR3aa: CASSTGTGDNSPLHF; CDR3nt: TGTGCCAGCAGCACAGGGACAGGGGATAATTCACCCCTCCACTTT
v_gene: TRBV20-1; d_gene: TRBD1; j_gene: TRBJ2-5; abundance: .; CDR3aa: CSANRGETQYF; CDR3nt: TGCAGTGCGAACAGGGGAGAGACCCAGTACTTC
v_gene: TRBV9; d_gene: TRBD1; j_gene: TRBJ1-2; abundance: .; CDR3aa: CASSPGQGVEGYGYTF; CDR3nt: TGTGCCAGCAGCCCGGGACAGGGGGTTGAGGGCTATGGCTACACCTTC
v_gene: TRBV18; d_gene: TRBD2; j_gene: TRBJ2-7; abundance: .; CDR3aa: CASRRGGSFDEQYF; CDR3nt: TGTGCCAGCCGGAGAGGCGGGAGCTTCGACGAGCAGTACTTC
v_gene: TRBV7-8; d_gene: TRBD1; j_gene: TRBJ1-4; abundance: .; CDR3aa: CASSFGTARLEKLFF; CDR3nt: TGTGCCAGCAGCTTCGGGACAGCGAGACTCGAAAAACTGTTTTTT
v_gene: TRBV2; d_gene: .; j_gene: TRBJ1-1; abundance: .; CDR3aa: CASSETGMNTEAFF; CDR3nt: TGTGCCAGCAGTGAAACAGGAATGAACACTGAAGCTTTCTTT
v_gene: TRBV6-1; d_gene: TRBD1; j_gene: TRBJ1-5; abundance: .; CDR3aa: CASSVATGTGPQHF; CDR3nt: TGTGCCAGCAGTGTCGCAACCGGGACAGGGCCCCAGCATTTT
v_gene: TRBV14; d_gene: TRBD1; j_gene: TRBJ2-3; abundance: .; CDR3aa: CASSQGQGINTDTQYF; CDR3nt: TGTGCCAGCAGCCAGGGACAGGGAATCAACACAGATACGCAGTATTTT
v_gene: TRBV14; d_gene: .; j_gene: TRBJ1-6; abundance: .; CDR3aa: CASSRQELALHF; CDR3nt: TGTGCCAGCAGCAGACAGGAGCTGGCCCTCCACTTT
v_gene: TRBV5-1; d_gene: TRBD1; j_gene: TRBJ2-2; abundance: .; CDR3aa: CASSLNWDRLTGELFF; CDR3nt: TGCGCCAGCAGCTTGAACTGGGACAGGCTCACCGGGGAGCTGTTTTTT
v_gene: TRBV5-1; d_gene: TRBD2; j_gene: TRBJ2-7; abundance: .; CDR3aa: CASSETTSAGSYEQYF; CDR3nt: TGCGCCAGCAGCGAAACGACTAGCGCAGGCTCCTACGAGCAGTACTTC
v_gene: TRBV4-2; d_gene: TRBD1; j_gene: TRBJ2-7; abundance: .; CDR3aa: CASSQGQGAFEQYF; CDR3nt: TGTGCCAGCAGCCAGGGCCAGGGGGCATTTGAGCAGTACTTC
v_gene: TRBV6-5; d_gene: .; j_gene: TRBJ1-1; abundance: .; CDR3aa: CASSYPPPRTEAFF; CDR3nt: TGTGCCAGCAGTTACCCCCCTCCGCGGACTGAAGCTTTCTTT
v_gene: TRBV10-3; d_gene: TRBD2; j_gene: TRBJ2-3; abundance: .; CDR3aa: CAITGTSAGGGTDTQYF; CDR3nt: TGTGCCATCACCGGGACTAGCGCCGGCGGTGGCACAGATACGCAGTATTTT
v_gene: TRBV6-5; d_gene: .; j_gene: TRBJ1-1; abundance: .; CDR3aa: CASSYSYKNTEAFF; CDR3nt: TGTGCCAGCAGTTACTCGTACAAGAACACTGAAGCTTTCTTT
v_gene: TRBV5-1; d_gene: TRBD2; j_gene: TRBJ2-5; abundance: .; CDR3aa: CASSPRGSGGTETQYF; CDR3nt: TGCGCCAGCAGCCCCCGGGGGAGCGGGGGAACAGAGACCCAGTACTTC
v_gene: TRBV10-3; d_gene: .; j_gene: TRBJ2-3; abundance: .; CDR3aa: CAITDRGDTQYF; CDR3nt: TGTGCCATCACTGACAGAGGAGATACGCAGTATTTT
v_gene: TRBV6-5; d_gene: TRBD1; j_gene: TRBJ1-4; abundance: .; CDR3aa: CASSPTGGVGEKLFF; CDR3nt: TGTGCCAGCAGTCCAACAGGGGGCGTCGGGGAAAAACTGTTTTTT
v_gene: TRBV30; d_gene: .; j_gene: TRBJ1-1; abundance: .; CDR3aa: CAWSGGQGSEAFF; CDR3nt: TGTGCCTGGAGTGGGGGGCAGGGTAGCGAAGCTTTCTTT
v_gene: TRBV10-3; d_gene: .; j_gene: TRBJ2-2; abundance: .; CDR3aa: CAIRQGETGELFF; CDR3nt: TGTGCCATCAGACAGGGAGAAACCGGGGAGCTGTTTTTT
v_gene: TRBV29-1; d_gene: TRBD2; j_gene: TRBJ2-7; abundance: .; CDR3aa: CSVETGLAASSYEQYF; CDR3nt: TGCAGCGTTGAAACGGGACTAGCGGCTAGCTCCTACGAGCAGTACTTC
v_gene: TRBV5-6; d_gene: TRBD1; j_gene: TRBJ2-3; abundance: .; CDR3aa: CASSSSGTGGTDTQYF; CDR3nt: TGTGCCAGCAGCTCCTCCGGGACAGGGGGCACAGATACGCAGTATTTT
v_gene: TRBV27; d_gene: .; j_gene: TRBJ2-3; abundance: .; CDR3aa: CASSLSAGSADTQYF; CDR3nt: TGTGCCAGCAGTTTATCGGCGGGGAGCGCAGATACGCAGTATTTT
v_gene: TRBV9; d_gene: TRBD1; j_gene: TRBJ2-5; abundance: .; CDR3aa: CASSSPRTGEETQYF; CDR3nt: TGTGCCAGCAGCTCCCCCCGGACAGGAGAAGAGACCCAGTACTTC
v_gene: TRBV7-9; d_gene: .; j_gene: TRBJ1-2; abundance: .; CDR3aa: CASSLGGPLGYTF; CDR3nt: TGTGCCAGCAGCTTAGGGGGCCCCCTGGGCTACACCTTC
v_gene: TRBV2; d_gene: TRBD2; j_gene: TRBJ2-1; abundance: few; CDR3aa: CASSVGLAGVHEQFF; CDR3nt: TGTGCCAGCAGTGTCGGACTAGCGGGAGTCCATGAGCAGTTCTTC
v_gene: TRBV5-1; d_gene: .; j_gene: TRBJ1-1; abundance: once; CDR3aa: CASSLDRTEAFF; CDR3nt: TGCGCCAGCAGCTTGGATCGGACTGAAGCTTTCTTT
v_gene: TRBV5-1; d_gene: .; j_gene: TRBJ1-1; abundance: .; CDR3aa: CASSLLGAGAEAFF; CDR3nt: TGCGCCAGCAGCTTGTTAGGGGCAGGGGCTGAAGCTTTCTTT
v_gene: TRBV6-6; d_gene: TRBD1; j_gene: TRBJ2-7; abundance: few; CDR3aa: CASSGTVSSYEQYF; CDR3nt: TGTGCCAGCAGTGGGACAGTAAGCTCCTACGAGCAGTACTTC
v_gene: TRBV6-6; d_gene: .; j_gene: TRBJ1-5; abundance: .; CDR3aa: CASSLLQDYSNQPQHF; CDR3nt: TGTGCCAGCAGTCTCCTACAGGATTATAGCAATCAGCCCCAGCATTTT
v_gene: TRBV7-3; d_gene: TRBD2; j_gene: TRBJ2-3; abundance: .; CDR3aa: CASSHGLAGADTQYF; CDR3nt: TGTGCCAGCAGCCACGGACTAGCGGGAGCAGATACGCAGTATTTT
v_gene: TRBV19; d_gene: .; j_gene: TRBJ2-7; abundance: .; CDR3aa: CASSARGTQPYEQYF; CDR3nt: TGTGCCAGTAGTGCACGTGGGACACAACCTTACGAGCAGTACTTC
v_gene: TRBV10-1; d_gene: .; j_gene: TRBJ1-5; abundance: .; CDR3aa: CASSDGRNQPQHF; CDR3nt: TGCGCCAGCAGTGATGGCAGGAATCAGCCCCAGCATTTT
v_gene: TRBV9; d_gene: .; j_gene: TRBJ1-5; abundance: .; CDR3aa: CASSATSGRDQPQHF; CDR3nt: TGTGCCAGCAGCGCGACATCGGGGAGGGATCAGCCCCAGCATTTT
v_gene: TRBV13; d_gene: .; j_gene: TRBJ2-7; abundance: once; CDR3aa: CASSPPGDSTYEQYF; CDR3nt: TGTGCCAGCAGCCCCCCGGGGGACAGCACCTACGAGCAGTACTTC